The 20 T cell receptor beta chains below all came from one sample that was sequenced in a study of blood T cell repertoires in COVID-19. Method: immunoSEQ multiplex PCR; TCRdb's copy keeps in-frame clones and lacks some. The profile shows about 100,000 clones, about four fifths of them singletons. Sequenced sample: peripheral blood. Source of these receptors: a woman of 80 years or more with active or convalescent COVID-19.

Comment on this clone: An end of the junction differs from the germline gene, which may be a read error. The rearrangement links TRBV5-1 to TRBJ1-3; D gene uncertain. Germline V gene data show CDR1 as SGHRS and CDR2 as YFSETQ. The CDR3 has 14 amino acids. In nucleotides, the CDR3 is TGTGCCAGCAGCGCGGGGAGTTCGGGAAACACCATATATTTT. It encodes CASSAGSSGNTIYF.

The chain links TRBV15 to TRBJ2-1, with D possibly TRBD2 on 5 matching bases. Looked up from germline, CDR1 is LNHNV and CDR2 is YYDKDF (reference sequence). Trimming stripped 0 bases from V and 10 bases from J, with 10 bases between. The CDR3 loop spans 13 amino acids. CDR3 bases: TGTGCCACCAGCAGAGATCCGTCGGGGGAGCAGTTCTTC. Translation: CATSRDPSGEQFF. The whole variable domain, remainder taken from reference TRBV15 and TRBJ2-1, is DAMVIQNPRYQVTQFGKPVTLSCSQTLNHNVMYWYQQKSSQAPKLLFHYYDKDFNNEADTPDNFQSRRPNTSFCFLDIRSPGLGDTAMYLCATSRDPSGEQFFGPGTRLTVL.

The chain uses TRBV11-2 and TRBJ1-1, with D unclear. V lost 4 bases and J 0 bases, leaving 6 bases between the germline ends. CDR1 and CDR2 from the germline V gene are SGHAT and FQNNGV. This CDR3 comprises 13 residues. This CDR3 is CASSSGLNTEAFF. DNA of the CDR3: TGTGCCAGCAGCTCGGGTCTGAACACTGAAGCTTTCTTT.

This sequence joins TRBV7-9 and TRBJ1-1; D call uncertain. V was pared by 5 bases and J by 0 bases, with 10 bases between. The CDR3 length is 14 residues. Per germline, CDR1 SEHNR and CDR2 FQNEAQ (reference sequence). The CDR3 is CASSPHTMNTEAFF. The CDR3 DNA reads as TGTGCCAGCAGCCCCCACACCATGAACACTGAAGCTTTCTTT.

V usage is TRBV7-4 and J usage is TRBJ1-2, with 8 bases identical to TRBD1. The CDR3 is 14 amino acids. CDR1 is SGHVT, CDR2 SQSDAQ, per germline. With 6 bases clipped from V and 6 bases from J, the junction kept 9 bases outside the gene matches. The CDR3 is CASSSTDRGDGYTF. CDR3 nucleotides: TGTGCCAGCAGTTCAACCGACAGGGGAGATGGCTACACCTTC.

V is TRBV23-1 and J is TRBJ1-2; D gene uncertain. TRBV23-1 is reported as an ORF; its role is uncertain. The CDR3 is made up of 16 amino acids. V was cut by 3 bases and J by 4 bases, with 18 bases left in between. CDR3 DNA sequence: TGCGCCAGCAGTCATTCCTTATTTCGGTCCCCCTATGGCTACACCTTC. Its protein product is CASSHSLFRSPYGYTF.

The rearrangement joins TRBV7-2 to TRBJ1-1; 9 bases agree with TRBD1. The CDR3 sequence is 14 residues long. The junction had 11 bases not matched to a gene; V was cut back by 5 bases and J by 10 bases. The germline V gene has CDR1 SGHTA and CDR2 FQGNSA. The CDR3 DNA follows: TGTGCCAGCAGCGCGAACCGGGACAGGGTGTTAGCTTTCTTT. Translated, it gives CASSANRDRVLAFF.

The chain uses TRBV11-3 and TRBJ2-2, with 8 bases that match TRBD2. The CDR3 spans 18 residues. V was pared by 7 bases and J by 7 bases, with 20 bases of the junction left unmatched. Germline CDR1 SGHNT, CDR2 YENEEA. The CDR3 region is CASIGPFSGKYGDGELFF. As DNA, the CDR3 is TGTGCCAGCATAGGGCCCTTTAGCGGGAAGTACGGTGACGGGGAGCTGTTTTTT.

This rearrangement joins TRBV11-2 to TRBJ1-6; D not certain. Trimming took 5 bases from V and 10 from J, leaving 9 bases between them. The germline CDR1 and CDR2 sequences are SGHAT and FQNNGV. This CDR3 has 12 amino acids. CDR3 residues: CASSPSFSPLHF. For the CDR3, the DNA is TGTGCCAGCAGCCCCAGTTTCTCACCCCTCCACTTT.

This clone was detected once. The genes are TRBV6-1 and TRBJ1-3, with a tentative D call TRBD1 (5 bases). This CDR3 has 16 amino acids. Trimming left V 0 bases short and J 2 bases short, with 11 bases between. The germline CDR1 and CDR2 sequences are MNHNS and SASEGT. This chain's CDR3 is CASSEAGATAGNTIYF. In nucleotides, the CDR3 is TGTGCCAGCAGTGAAGCTGGGGCTACAGCTGGAAACACCATATATTTT.

The chain employs TRBV19 and TRBJ2-5, with D perhaps TRBD1 (7 bases). Deletions cut 3 bases from V and 5 bases from J, with 10 bases between. This CDR3 contains 13 residues. Germline CDR1 is LNHDA and CDR2 is SQIVND (reference sequence). CDR3 protein: CASSIRGVETQYF. DNA of the CDR3: TGTGCCAGTAGTATCAGGGGGGTCGAGACCCAGTACTTC.

The rearrangement joins TRBV29-1 to TRBJ2-7, with TRBD1 matching 8 bases. With 6 bases clipped from V and 2 bases from J, the junction kept 3 bases outside the gene matches. The germline CDR1 and CDR2 sequences are SQVTM and ANQGSEA. This CDR3 comprises 12 residues. As DNA, the CDR3 is TGCAGCGTGCGGACAGGGCCCTACGAGCAGTACTTC. Its protein is CSVRTGPYEQYF.

The chain is built from TRBV24-1 and TRBJ2-1; 14 bases fit TRBD2. The CDR3 totals 23 residues. The J segment lost 6 bases and the V segment lost 2 bases, leaving 23 bases of the junction unmatched. CDR1 KGHDR and CDR2 SFDVKD come from the germline V gene. The CDR3 region has the DNA TGTGCCACCAGTGATTCACGTGGTAACGCGGGACTAGCGGGAGTGTGGGCCCTCAATGAGCAGTTCTTC. Protein: CATSDSRGNAGLAGVWALNEQFF.

The chain links TRBV28 to TRBJ2-7; possibly TRBD1 for D (6 bases). This CDR3 comprises 15 residues. Trimming took off 6 bases at V and 4 bases at J, with 19 bases between the two ends. Germline CDR1 is MDHEN and CDR2 is SYDVKM. CDR3 in DNA: TGTGCCAGCAGCTACGCTGACCAACAGGGTTACGAGCAGTACTTC. This translates into CASSYADQQGYEQYF.

The chain is built from TRBV21-1 and TRBJ2-7; the table's D call, TRBD2, has no DNA check behind it. TRBV21-1 is a documented pseudogene. This CDR3 comprises 19 residues. Here the CDR3 reads CASSKGLAGKTKNSYEQYF. CDR3 nucleotide sequence: TGTGCCAGCAGCAAAGGGCTAGCGGGCAAGACTAAGAACTCCTACGAGCAGTACTTC.

The chain joins TRBV5-5 to TRBJ1-2, with D tentatively TRBD1 (5 bases). Germline values: CDR1 SGHKS, CDR2 YYEKEE (reference sequence). The V end lost 0 bases, the J end lost 3 bases, and 12 bases lay between the germline ends. The CDR3 runs 15 residues. The DNA of the CDR3 is TGTGCCAGCAGCTTGGCTCCAGGGTTCGACTATGGCTACACCTTC. It codes for CASSLAPGFDYGYTF. The full variable domain, in which reference TRBV5-5 and TRBJ1-2 provide the parts outside the CDR3, is DAGVTQSPTHLIKTRGQQVTLRCSPISGHKSVSWYQQVLGQGPQFIFQYYEKEERGRGNFPDRFSARQFPNYSSELNVNALLLGDSALYLCASSLAPGFDYGYTFGSGTRLTVV.

This clone was recorded only once. The J gene is TRBJ2-1, the V gene TRBV7-9, with 9 nucleotides matching TRBD2. Germline V gene lookup returns CDR1 SEHNR and CDR2 FQNEAQ (reference sequence). J was trimmed by 6 bases and V by 5 bases; bases with no gene match: 14. The CDR3 spans 17 residues. CDR3 loop: CASSPRWGTSWSNEQFF. Here the CDR3 DNA reads TGTGCCAGCAGCCCGAGGTGGGGGACTAGCTGGTCCAATGAGCAGTTCTTC.

The chain links TRBV2 to TRBJ1-2; tentatively, D is TRBD1 (6 bases). V was cut by 2 bases and J by 2 bases, with 15 bases left in between. Germline-derived CDR1 and CDR2 are SNHLY and FYNNEI. CDR3 length equals 16 residues. The chain's CDR3 is CASSERPGHGNYGYTF. The CDR3 DNA sequence: TGTGCCAGCAGTGAAAGGCCGGGACACGGAAACTATGGCTACACCTTC.

In this sample, this clone turned up many times. V gene TRBV6-1 combines with J gene TRBJ2-7, with 13 bases lining up with TRBD2. Per the germline V gene, CDR1 is MNHNS and CDR2 is SASEGT. The CDR3 runs to 15 residues. Unmatched junction bases numbered 2, after V lost 3 bases and J lost 3 bases. The DNA of the CDR3 is TGTGCCAGCAGTGAGGGGACTAGCGGGAACTACGAGCAGTACTTC. It encodes CASSEGTSGNYEQYF.

This chain connects TRBV11-2 to TRBJ2-7; 8 bases line up with TRBD1. V lost 4 bases, J lost 6 bases, and 14 bases stayed unmatched. Germline CDR1 and CDR2: SGHAT and FQNNGV. The CDR3 has 16 residues. The CDR3 region has the DNA TGTGCCAGCAGCTCACCCCGAGGCAGGGGGCTAGGCGAGCAGTACTTC. Amino acid sequence: CASSSPRGRGLGEQYF. Looking up the rest from reference TRBV11-2 and TRBJ2-7 gives the full variable domain: EAGVAQSPRYKIIEKRQSVAFWCNPISGHATLYWYQQILGQGPKLLIQFQNNGVVDDSQLPKDRFSAERLKGVDSTLKIQPAKLEDSAVYLCASSSPRGRGLGEQYFGPGTRLTVT.